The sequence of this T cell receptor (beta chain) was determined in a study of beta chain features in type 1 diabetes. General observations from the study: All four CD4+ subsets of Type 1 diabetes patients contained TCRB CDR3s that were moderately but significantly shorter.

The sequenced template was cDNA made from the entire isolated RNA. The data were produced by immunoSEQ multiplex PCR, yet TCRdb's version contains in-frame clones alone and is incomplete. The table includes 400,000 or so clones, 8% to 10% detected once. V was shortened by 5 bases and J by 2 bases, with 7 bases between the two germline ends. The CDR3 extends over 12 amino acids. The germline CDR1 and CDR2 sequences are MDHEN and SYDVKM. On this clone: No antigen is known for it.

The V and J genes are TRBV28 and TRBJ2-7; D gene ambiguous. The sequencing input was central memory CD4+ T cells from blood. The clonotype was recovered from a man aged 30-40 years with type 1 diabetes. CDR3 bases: TGTGCCAGCAGTCCCCTCCCCTACGAGCAGTACTTC. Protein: CASSPLPYEQYF.